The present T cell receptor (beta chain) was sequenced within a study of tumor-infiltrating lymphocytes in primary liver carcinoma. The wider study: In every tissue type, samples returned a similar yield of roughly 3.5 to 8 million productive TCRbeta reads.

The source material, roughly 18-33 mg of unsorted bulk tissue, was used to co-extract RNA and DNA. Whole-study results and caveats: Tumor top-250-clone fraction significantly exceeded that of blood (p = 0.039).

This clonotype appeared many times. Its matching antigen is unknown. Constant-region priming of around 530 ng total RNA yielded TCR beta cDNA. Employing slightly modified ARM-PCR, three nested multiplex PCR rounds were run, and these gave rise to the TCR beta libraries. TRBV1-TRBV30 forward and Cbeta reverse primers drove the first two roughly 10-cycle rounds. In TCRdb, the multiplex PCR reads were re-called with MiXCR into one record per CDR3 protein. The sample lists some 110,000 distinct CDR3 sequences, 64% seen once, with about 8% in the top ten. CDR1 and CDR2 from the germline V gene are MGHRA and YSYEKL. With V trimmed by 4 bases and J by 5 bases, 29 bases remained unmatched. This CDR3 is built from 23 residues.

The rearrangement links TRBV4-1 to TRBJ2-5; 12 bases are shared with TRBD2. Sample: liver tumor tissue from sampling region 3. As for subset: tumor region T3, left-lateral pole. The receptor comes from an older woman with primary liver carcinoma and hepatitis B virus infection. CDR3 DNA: TGCGCCAGCAGCCTTGACCTATACGGGACTAGCGGGTTCGGATCGGCTCATGCCGAGACCCAGTACTTC. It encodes CASSLDLYGTSGFGSAHAETQYF.